The sequence of this T cell receptor beta chain was determined in a study of CD8+ T cells in alopecia areata. Study-wide background: Oral tofacitinib, 5 to 10 mg twice daily, was given in an open-label trial. Once tofacitinib had been taken for 6 to 18 months, 6 months off drug followed.

In each case, RNA was isolated and then reverse transcribed into cDNA as the sequencing template. Profiled with immunoSEQ multiplex PCR; TCRdb holds only in-frame clones, not every one. In the table there are about 130,000 clones, 49% of which are singletons. Trimming pared 1 base from V and 3 bases from J, leaving 6 bases between. The CDR3 has 14 residues. Per germline, CDR1 MNHEY and CDR2 SVGAGI. The V call is TRBV6-5, the J call TRBJ2-2; D is perhaps TRBD1 (6 bases). Sequencing used CD8+ T cells sorted from blood, obtained at week 0. This TCR derives from a human donor with alopecia areata. For the CDR3, the DNA is TGTGCCAGCAGTTACTACAGGGACACCGGGGAGCTGTTTTTT. Amino acids: CASSYYRDTGELFF.